One sample yielded the 3 T cell receptor beta chains listed below, sequenced in a study of monozygotic twins with inflammatory bowel disease. Reprocessing the 5' RACE reads, TCRdb reports a single entry for every CDR3 protein and omits DNA. The sample has approximately 400,000 distinct CDR3 sequences. Sample: blood. The receptors derive from a human donor with ulcerative colitis or Crohn's disease, or a healthy co-twin of an affected twin (not recorded which).

This chain joins TRBV4-1 and TRBJ2-2; TCRdb reports TRBD1, a call that lacks DNA to check it against. The V gene's germline CDR1 is MGHRA and CDR2 YSYEKL. This CDR3 has 15 amino acids. Here the CDR3 reads CASKFQGSNTGELFF.

The chain couples TRBV15 to TRBJ2-7; TCRdb calls TRBD1, which cannot be checked without DNA. The germline V gene encodes CDR1 LNHNV and CDR2 YYDKDF (reference sequence). The CDR3 is 15 amino acids. This CDR3 reads CATSRDLGQTYEQYF. Supplemented by reference TRBV15 and TRBJ2-7, the full variable domain reads DAMVIQNPRYQVTQFGKPVTLSCSQTLNHNVMYWYQQKSSQAPKLLFHYYDKDFNNEADTPDNFQSRRPNTSFCFLDIRSPGLGDTAMYLCATSRDLGQTYEQYFGPGTRLTVT.

This chain connects TRBV4-3 to TRBJ1-3. Germline lookup yields CDR1 LGHNA and CDR2 YSLEER. The CDR3 has 14 residues. CDR3 sequence: CASSQETVGNTIYF.